The rows below give T cell receptor beta chains drawn from one sample of a study of CD8 T cells in ankylosing spondylitis. TCRdb independently ran MiXCR on the 5' RACE reads; one entry per CDR3 protein. The repertoire holds some 840,000 distinct CDR3 sequences, with 12% as singletons. The material sequenced was blood, either unsorted or a sorted T cell fraction (not recorded which). The receptors were sampled from a male donor with ankylosing spondylitis. Both conserved end residues are part of each CDR3. The D gene is left open where the match is weak. Expanded clones are given a class, and other clones once, few, many or no size at all.

TRBJ2-1	.	TRBV7-6	.	CASSLVVGVNEQFF	TGTGCCAGCAGCTTAGTCGTGGGGGTGAATGAGCAGTTCTTC
TRBJ1-2	.	TRBV12-3/TRBV12-4	many	CASSLGRGYTF	TGTGCCAGCAGTTTAGGGAGGGGCTACACCTTC
TRBJ2-7	.	TRBV5-6	few	CASSFGPISYEQYF	TGTGCCAGCAGCTTTGGACCGATCTCCTACGAGCAGTACTTC
TRBJ2-2	TRBD2	TRBV20-1	many	CSARDQAGYTGELFF	TGCAGTGCTAGAGATCAAGCGGGATACACCGGGGAGCTGTTTTTT
TRBJ2-1	.	TRBV19	few	CASTTLIWGNDEQFF	TGTGCCAGTACTACCTTGATTTGGGGTAACGATGAGCAGTTCTTC
TRBJ1-4	.	TRBV6-1	.	CASRQGPNNEKLFF	TGTGCCAGCAGGCAGGGACCCAATAATGAAAAACTGTTTTTT
TRBJ1-1	TRBD1	TRBV9	few	CASSVHPGDRTGMNTEAFF	TGTGCCAGCAGCGTCCACCCGGGGGACAGGACGGGGATGAACACTGAAGCTTTCTTT
TRBJ1-4	.	TRBV11-3	once	CASSLGVADSKEKLFF	TGTGCCAGCAGCTTGGGGGTTGCAGATTCCAAGGAAAAACTGTTTTTT
TRBJ2-2	.	TRBV20-1	few	CSGRIAVNTGELFF	TGCAGTGGTCGGATAGCGGTTAACACCGGGGAGCTGTTTTTT
TRBJ1-1	.	TRBV20-1	.	CSAPYRRGLNTEAFF	TGCAGTGCCCCCTACCGGCGGGGGTTGAACACTGAAGCTTTCTTT
TRBJ2-7	TRBD2	TRBV29-1	many	CSVEYPSPLSGRYEQYF	TGCAGCGTTGAATACCCCTCCCCTCTCAGCGGGAGATACGAGCAGTACTTC
TRBJ2-5	TRBD2	TRBV29-1	many	CSVRGGGETQYF	TGCAGCGTGCGGGGGGGTGGAGAGACCCAGTACTTC
TRBJ2-2	.	TRBV24-1	few	CATSEARGDAANTGELFF	TGTGCCACCAGTGAGGCCAGGGGGGATGCCGCGAACACCGGGGAGCTGTTTTTT
TRBJ1-4	.	TRBV20-1	many	CSARRAAATNEKLFF	TGCAGTGCTAGGAGGGCAGCAGCAACTAATGAAAAACTGTTTTTT
TRBJ2-2	TRBD2	TRBV5-1	many	CASSLRTSGDTGELFF	TGCGCCAGCAGCTTGAGGACTAGCGGGGACACCGGGGAGCTGTTTTTT
TRBJ2-7	TRBD1	TRBV30	.	CAWGGTGRRSYEQYF	TGTGCCTGGGGCGGGACAGGGCGACGGTCCTACGAGCAGTACTTC
TRBJ2-1	TRBD2	TRBV29-1	.	CSVEPSWDYGQFF	TGCAGCGTTGAACCTTCTTGGGACTACGGGCAGTTCTTC
TRBJ2-2	.	TRBV20-1	many	CSAARAGSGELFF	TGCAGTGCCGCCCGGGCGGGGTCCGGGGAGCTGTTTTTT
TRBJ2-5	.	TRBV7-6	few	CASSLAGRTPETQYF	TGTGCCAGCAGCTTAGCGGGGCGGACTCCAGAGACCCAGTACTTC
TRBJ2-7	TRBD1	TRBV5-1	.	CASRSGTGNEQYF	TGCGCCAGCAGGTCCGGGACAGGGAACGAGCAGTACTTC
TRBJ1-5	TRBD1	TRBV12-3/TRBV12-4	.	CASSPRWGGGSFGEPQHF	TGTGCCAGCAGTCCCCGGTGGGGAGGGGGCTCCTTCGGGGAGCCCCAGCATTTT
TRBJ1-2	.	TRBV6-1	many	CASSNGQYYGYTF	TGTGCCAGCAGTAATGGACAGTACTATGGCTACACCTTC
TRBJ2-7	TRBD2	TRBV4-3	.	CASSPEISDVWGGEQYF	TGCGCCAGCAGCCCAGAAATTTCAGATGTTTGGGGGGGCGAGCAGTACTTC
TRBJ1-2	.	TRBV5-1	.	CASSWDLTYGYTF	TGCGCCAGCAGCTGGGATCTCACCTATGGCTACACCTTC
TRBJ2-2	TRBD1	TRBV11-3	.	CASSKQGMDTGELFF	TGTGCCAGCAGTAAACAGGGGATGGACACCGGGGAGCTGTTTTTT
TRBJ1-2	TRBD1	TRBV6-2/TRBV6-3	many	CASRRTGANGYTF	TGTGCCAGCCGACGGACAGGGGCTAATGGCTACACCTTC
TRBJ2-7	TRBD1	TRBV20-1	few	CSARYRDSRSSYEQYF	TGCAGTGCTAGATACCGGGACAGTAGGAGCTCCTACGAGCAGTACTTC
TRBJ2-7	.	TRBV20-1	many	CSARTPAIGEQYF	TGCAGTGCTAGGACCCCCGCGATCGGGGAGCAGTACTTC
TRBJ2-3	.	TRBV12-3/TRBV12-4	.	CASSRTDPFDTQYF	TGTGCCAGCAGTCGGACAGATCCTTTCGATACGCAGTATTTT
TRBJ1-2	.	TRBV20-1	.	CSARVPSGGGYTF	TGCAGTGCTAGAGTCCCTTCGGGAGGTGGCTACACCTTC
TRBJ2-2	.	TRBV11-2	.	CASSLGGGVNTGELFF	TGTGCCAGCAGCTTAGGAGGAGGGGTGAACACCGGGGAGCTGTTTTTT
TRBJ2-7	TRBD2	TRBV10-1	many	CASSESTSNEQYF	TGCGCCAGCAGTGAATCGACTAGCAACGAGCAGTACTTC
TRBJ2-7	.	TRBV2	.	CASLQQGNSYEQYF	TGTGCCAGCCTCCAACAGGGTAATAGTTACGAGCAGTACTTC
TRBJ1-5	TRBD1	TRBV2	many	CASSGVRDRAHPINQPQHF	TGTGCCAGCAGTGGAGTCCGGGACAGGGCCCACCCTATCAATCAGCCCCAGCATTTT
TRBJ1-3	.	TRBV5-1	few	CASSHSSSGNTIYF	TGCGCCAGCAGCCACTCGAGCTCTGGAAACACCATATATTTT